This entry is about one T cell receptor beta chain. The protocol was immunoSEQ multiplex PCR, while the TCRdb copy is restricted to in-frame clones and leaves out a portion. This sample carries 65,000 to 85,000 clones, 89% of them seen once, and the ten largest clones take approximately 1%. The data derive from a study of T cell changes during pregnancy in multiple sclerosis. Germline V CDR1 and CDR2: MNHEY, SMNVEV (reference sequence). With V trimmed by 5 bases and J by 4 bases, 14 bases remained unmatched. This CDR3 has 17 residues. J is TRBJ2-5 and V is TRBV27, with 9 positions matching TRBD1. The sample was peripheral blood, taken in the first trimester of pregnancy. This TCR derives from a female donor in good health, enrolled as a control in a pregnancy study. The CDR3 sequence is CASSHMGHSDRGETQYF. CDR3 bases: TGTGCCAGCAGTCATATGGGACATTCGGACAGGGGAGAGACCCAGTACTTC.